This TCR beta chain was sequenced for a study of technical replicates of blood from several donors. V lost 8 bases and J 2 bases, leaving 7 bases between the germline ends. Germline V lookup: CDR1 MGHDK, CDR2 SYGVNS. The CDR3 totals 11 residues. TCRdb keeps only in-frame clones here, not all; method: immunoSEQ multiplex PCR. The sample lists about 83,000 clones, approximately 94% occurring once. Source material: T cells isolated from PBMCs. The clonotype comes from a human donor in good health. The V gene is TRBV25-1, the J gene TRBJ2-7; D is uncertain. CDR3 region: CASGETYEQYF. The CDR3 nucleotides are TGTGCCAGCGGAGAAACCTACGAGCAGTACTTC.